The 18 T cell receptor beta chains presented below share a single source sample, sequenced in a study of cytomegalovirus exposure and HLA in healthy donors. Primers included in the PCR were 60 Vbeta and 13 Jbeta primers. TCRdb's table, derived via immunoSEQ multiplex PCR, lists solely in-frame clones and lacks some. The table has 130,000 or so clones, roughly 66% seen once. The sequenced sample was PBMCs. The receptor set was obtained from a woman in her sixties in good health and CMV-seronegative.

The sample holds a few counts of this clone. The chain joins TRBV21-1 to TRBJ2-7; TRBD2, the D gene given by the table, was not confirmed from the DNA. TRBV21-1 is a known pseudogene. CDR3 length: 19 residues. CDR3 amino acids: CASSPSRGLAGGLEDEQYF. For the CDR3, the DNA is TGTGCCAGCAGTCCGTCCCGGGGACTAGCGGGAGGGCTCGAGGACGAGCAGTACTTC.

This sequence joins TRBV19 and TRBJ1-2, with 7 bases lining up with TRBD1. The CDR3 runs to 15 residues. Germline values: CDR1 LNHDA, CDR2 SQIVND (reference sequence). V shed 7 bases, J shed 3 bases, and the junction held 11 bases outside the gene matches. The chain's CDR3 is CASTSSTGEDYGYTF. The CDR3 DNA reads as TGTGCCAGTACCAGCTCTACAGGGGAAGACTATGGCTACACCTTC.

The chain links TRBV5-5 to TRBJ1-4, with unresolved D. Trimming shortened V by 0 bases and J by 4 bases, and 7 bases separated the two germline ends. The CDR3 length is 14 residues. Germline V lookup: CDR1 SGHKS, CDR2 YYEKEE (reference sequence). The CDR3 sequence is CASSLGPDNEKLFF. CDR3 in DNA: TGTGCCAGCAGCTTGGGTCCAGATAATGAAAAACTGTTTTTT. Using reference TRBV5-5 and TRBJ1-4 for the parts outside the CDR3, the full variable domain is DAGVTQSPTHLIKTRGQQVTLRCSPISGHKSVSWYQQVLGQGPQFIFQYYEKEERGRGNFPDRFSARQFPNYSSELNVNALLLGDSALYLCASSLGPDNEKLFFGSGTQLSVL.

The chain joins TRBV12-2 to TRBJ2-3; the table's D call, TRBD2, has no DNA check behind it. TRBV12-2 is a documented pseudogene. The CDR3 has 15 residues. Here the CDR3 DNA reads TGTGCAAGTCGCTTAGGCCAGCGGGACACAGATACGCAGTATTTT. Translation: CASRLGQRDTDTQYF.

This clone was counted only a few times. This chain connects TRBV25-1 to TRBJ1-2; D perhaps matches TRBD1 (6 bases). Trimming took 3 bases from V and 4 from J, leaving 12 bases between them. CDR3 length equals 14 residues. Germline-derived CDR1 and CDR2 are MGHDK and SYGVNS. The CDR3 reads CASSDSPQGYGYTF. The CDR3 DNA follows: TGTGCCAGCAGTGATTCACCACAGGGCTATGGCTACACCTTC.

The chain joins TRBV19 to TRBJ2-1; tentatively, D is TRBD2 (6 bases). The CDR3 contains 13 residues. CDR1 is LNHDA, CDR2 SQIVND, per germline (reference sequence). Trimming took off 3 bases at V and 7 bases at J, with 10 bases between the two ends. The CDR3 coding sequence is TGTGCCAGTAGTATGGGGGGTCGGAATGAGCAGTTCTTC. This sequence encodes CASSMGGRNEQFF.

The rearrangement joins TRBV28 to TRBJ2-1, with a tentative D call TRBD2 (5 bases). V was trimmed by 2 bases and J by 7 bases, leaving 21 bases between them. The CDR3 covers 17 residues. The germline gives CDR1 MDHEN, CDR2 SYDVKM. This CDR3 reads CASSLPRAVGHKNEQFF. Here the CDR3 DNA reads TGTGCCAGCAGTTTACCGCGGGCCGTTGGGCACAAGAATGAGCAGTTCTTC.

The chain carries TRBV11-2 and TRBJ2-5; possibly TRBD2 for D (6 bases). The CDR3 is made up of 15 amino acids. Germline V gene data show CDR1 as SGHAT and CDR2 as FQNNGV. Trimming cost V 1 base and J 5 bases, with 14 bases left between them. Written as DNA, the CDR3 is TGTGCCAGCAGCTTAGGAGCGGAGGGGTGGGAGACCCAGTACTTC. Residues: CASSLGAEGWETQYF.

The chain uses TRBV19 and TRBJ1-5, with D perhaps TRBD1 (6 bases). Trimming stripped 7 bases from V and 5 bases from J, with 9 bases between. The CDR3 runs to 12 residues. CDR1 LNHDA and CDR2 SQIVND come from the germline V gene (reference sequence). The CDR3 loop is CASTQGHQPQHF. CDR3 nucleotides: TGTGCCAGTACCCAGGGGCATCAGCCCCAGCATTTT. The complete variable domain, with remaining parts taken from reference TRBV19 and TRBJ1-5, reads DGGITQSPKYLFRKEGQNVTLSCEQNLNHDAMYWYRQDPGQGLRLIYYSQIVNDFQKGDIAEGYSVSREKKESFPLTVTSAQKNPTAFYLCASTQGHQPQHFGDGTRLSIL.

This clone was detected only once. The chain uses TRBV13 and TRBJ2-2; tentative D call: TRBD1 (5 bases). Germline V gives CDR1 PRHDT, CDR2 FYEKMQ (reference sequence). The CDR3 extends over 14 amino acids. The germline V and J ends were trimmed by 0 bases and 4 bases, with 6 bases remaining between them. CDR3 sequence reads: CASSLGGPTGELFF. The CDR3 region has the DNA TGTGCCAGCAGCTTAGGGGGGCCCACCGGGGAGCTGTTTTTT.

The gene calls are TRBV7-2 and TRBJ2-7, with a tentative D call TRBD2 (6 bases). V dropped 4 bases and J dropped 2 bases, with 12 bases sitting between them. The CDR3 extends over 14 amino acids. Germline V gives CDR1 SGHTA, CDR2 FQGNSA. The CDR3 sequence: CASSWGTGAYEQYF. CDR3 DNA sequence: TGTGCCAGCAGCTGGGGAACGGGGGCCTACGAGCAGTACTTC.

The CDR3: CASSQQTRENYGYTF. Written as DNA, the CDR3 is TGCGCCAGCAGCCAACAAACCCGAGAAAACTATGGCTACACCTTC. The chain is built from TRBV4-1 and TRBJ1-2; D unclear. The CDR3 extends over 15 amino acids. Trimming stripped 2 bases from V and 2 bases from J, with 12 bases between. Germline V gene sequence: CDR1 MGHRA, CDR2 YSYEKL.

The chain carries TRBV5-4 and TRBJ1-1; TRBD1 agrees at 7 bases. Unmatched junction bases numbered 2, after V lost 2 bases and J lost 1 base. CDR1 is SGHNT and CDR2 is YYREEE in the germline V gene (reference sequence). The CDR3 runs to 14 residues. CDR3 protein: CASSFRDRNTEAFF. The CDR3 DNA sequence: TGTGCCAGCAGCTTCAGGGACAGGAACACTGAAGCTTTCTTT.

V is TRBV5-6 and J is TRBJ2-1; 10 bases are a match to TRBD1. Looked up from germline, CDR1 is SGHDT and CDR2 is YYEEEE. The length of the CDR3 is 15 residues. Losses at the gene ends were 4 bases for V and 6 bases for J; bases not matched to a gene: 7. CDR3 in DNA: TGTGCCAGCAGCCCCCGGGACAGGGGACCCAATGAGCAGTTCTTC. Translated, it gives CASSPRDRGPNEQFF.

The chain employs TRBV5-6 and TRBJ1-2; no clear D. V lost 0 bases and J 8 bases, leaving 14 bases between the germline ends. The CDR3 runs to 14 residues. CDR1 and CDR2 from the germline V gene are SGHDT and YYEEEE. CDR3 nucleotides: TGTGCCAGCAGCTTGGTAACCCAGGACTCCGGCTACACCTTC. Its protein product is CASSLVTQDSGYTF.

There are a few counts of this clone. The chain carries TRBV5-1 and TRBJ2-1; 11 nucleotides line up with TRBD2. The CDR3 totals 17 residues. Trimming at V came to 2 bases and at J to 9 bases, leaving 13 bases not matched to a gene. Germline lookup yields CDR1 SGHRS and CDR2 YFSETQ. The CDR3 sequence is CASSLGGRSGRAPEQFF. In DNA, the CDR3 is TGCGCCAGCAGCTTAGGGGGGCGTAGCGGGAGGGCCCCTGAGCAGTTCTTC. Variable domain in full (rest from reference TRBV5-1 and TRBJ2-1): KAGVTQTPRYLIKTRGQQVTLSCSPISGHRSVSWYQQTPGQGLQFLFEYFSETQRNKGNFPGRFSGRQFSNSRSEMNVSTLELGDSALYLCASSLGGRSGRAPEQFFGPGTRLTVL.

The rearrangement joins TRBV5-1 to TRBJ2-1; TRBD2 matches at 9 bases. The V gene's germline CDR1 is SGHRS and CDR2 YFSETQ. This CDR3 region has 14 residues. With V trimmed by 5 bases and J by 4 bases, 4 bases remained unmatched. CDR3: CASSHTSGYNEQFF. The CDR3 nucleotides read TGCGCCAGCAGTCACACTAGCGGGTACAATGAGCAGTTCTTC.

This clone was seen a single time. Here the CDR3 reads CASRSYFSGGQYF. The CDR3 coding sequence is TGTGCCAGCAGATCTTATTTTAGCGGGGGACAGTACTTC. This rearrangement joins TRBV2 to TRBJ2-4; 9 bases are shared with TRBD2. V lost 6 bases and J lost 13; bases outside the gene matches: 10. Germline loops: CDR1 SNHLY, CDR2 FYNNEI. This CDR3 contains 13 residues.